This entry features one TCR beta chain sequence. On sorted subsets, replicate PCRs used 150 to 250 ng DNA, or tens of thousands of T cell genomes. Authors' processing steps: Without quality scores, immunoSEQ junctional reads could not be filtered like full-length reads. Here immunoSEQ multiplex PCR was the method, and the copy in TCRdb shows in-frame clones only, minus some. V and J calls and clone size follow that table, whereas D and trimming were derived from the DNA. The sample carries just over 2,000,000 clones, about 95% recorded once. These data are taken from a study of shared clonotypes between healthy human individuals. Terminally differentiated effector memory CD45RA+ cells were excluded from the naive CD8 cells, which were CD45RO-negative and positively selected for CCR7. Germline values: CDR1 SEHNR, CDR2 FQNEAQ (reference sequence). The germline V and J ends were trimmed by 4 bases and 1 base, with 19 bases remaining between them. The CDR3 covers 17 residues.

The sequencing input was naive CD8+ T cells sorted from blood. This chain links TRBV7-9 with TRBJ1-2, with D tentatively TRBD1 (5 bases). This TCR was sampled from a man between 18 and 29 years old in good health. CDR3 loop: CASSSGSGAGYNYGYTF. In DNA, the CDR3 is TGTGCCAGCAGCTCGGGATCCGGGGCCGGTTATAACTATGGCTACACCTTC.